The subject of this entry is one TCR beta chain. As handled by the study authors: Reference gene primer amplification in the assay estimated nucleated cell counts. This table comes from immunoSEQ multiplex PCR, and its TCRdb copy is limited to in-frame clones, with some not included. The V and J calls and clone size were taken over from that table, and D and trimming were inferred from the DNA. The table shows some 83,000 clones, with around 86% occurring only once. These data originate in a study of blood T cell repertoires in COVID-19. The wider study: PBMCs, B-cell-depleted T cells, or T cells provided the cDNA or gDNA that made up the material.

Germline V gene data show CDR1 as KGHSH and CDR2 as LQKENI. Trimming cost V 4 bases and J 6 bases, with 12 bases left between them. This CDR3 comprises 14 residues. Sequencing was done on a sample of peripheral blood. The sequence was obtained from a man of 80 years or more with acute or convalescent COVID-19. The J gene is TRBJ2-2, the V gene TRBV18; possible D gene TRBD1, 6 bases. The CDR3 here is CASSHDRMPGELFF. CDR3 in DNA: TGTGCCAGCTCACACGACAGGATGCCCGGGGAGCTGTTTTTT. The full variable domain, with the rest looked up from reference TRBV18 and TRBJ2-2, is NAGVMQNPRHLVRRRGQEARLRCSPMKGHSHVYWYRQLPEEGLKFMVYLQKENIIDESGMPKERFSAEFPKEGPSILRIQQVVRGDSAAYFCASSHDRMPGELFFGEGSRLTVL.